Listed below are T cell receptor beta chains from one sample, sequenced in a study of T cell repertoires in cytomegalovirus infection. TCRdb analysed the reads with MiXCR anew, one entry per CDR3 protein. The sample consists of 450,000 to 600,000 distinct CDR3 sequences, about 10% of them appearing once. Sample: PBMCs. The receptors originated from a human donor in good health (CMV status not recorded). Some clones in this sample may be carry-over from other donors' samples. CDR3s include the opening cysteine and the closing phenylalanine or tryptophan. The D gene is left open where the match is weak. A clone size is listed for some rows: how often the clone was seen (once, few, many), or a class if it is expanded.

d_call	v_call	j_call	clone_size	cdr3_nt	cdr3_aa
TRBD1	TRBV9	TRBJ1-5	NA	TGTGCCAGCAGGGGGACAGGGGACAATCAGCCCCAGCATTTT	CASRGTGDNQPQHF
NA	TRBV5-1	TRBJ1-6	NA	TGCGCCAGCAGCTTGGCCGCGACAAGCAATTCACCCCTCCACTTT	CASSLAATSNSPLHF
NA	TRBV2	TRBJ2-3	NA	TGTGCCAGCAGTACCCTAGATACGCAGTATTTT	CASSTLDTQYF
NA	TRBV7-6	TRBJ1-1	many	TGTGCCAGCAGCTTGTGGCCTCTCGCCGACACTGAAGCTTTCTTT	CASSLWPLADTEAFF
TRBD1	TRBV2	TRBJ2-7	NA	TGTGCCAGCAGGTTGGGACAGAGGACCTACGAGCAGTACTTC	CASRLGQRTYEQYF
NA	TRBV25-1	TRBJ1-3	few	TGTGCCAGCAGTGAATTTGTAGGGACGGACCTCTCTGGAAACACCATATATTTT	CASSEFVGTDLSGNTIYF
TRBD2	TRBV7-2	TRBJ2-5	many	TGTGCCAGCAGCTCCCCCGGGACTAGACAGACCCAGTACTTC	CASSSPGTRQTQYF
NA	TRBV20-1	TRBJ2-1	many	TGCAGTGCCCCCGACAGACGGTCCTACAATGAGCAGTTCTTC	CSAPDRRSYNEQFF
NA	TRBV2	TRBJ2-1	NA	TGTGCCAGCAGTGTGACAGGCTTACTCTCCTACAATGAGCAGTTCTTC	CASSVTGLLSYNEQFF
NA	TRBV11-2	TRBJ1-3	many	TGTGCCAGCAGCTTAGTGCACGGCCTTAAATCTGGAAACACCATATATTTT	CASSLVHGLKSGNTIYF
NA	TRBV9	TRBJ2-4	many	TGTGCCAGCAGCTCGATTCAAAACATTCAGTACTTC	CASSSIQNIQYF
TRBD2	TRBV5-1	TRBJ2-1	few	TGCGCCAGCAGCGCCCTACTAGCGGGAGCGGGGAATGAGCAGTTCTTC	CASSALLAGAGNEQFF
NA	TRBV11-2	TRBJ2-5	many	TGTGCCAGCAGCTTTCCAGCGGGCACCTGGGAGACCCAGTACTTC	CASSFPAGTWETQYF
NA	TRBV5-1	TRBJ1-3	few	TGCGCCAGCAGCCGGGACACGACCTCTGGAAACACCATATATTTT	CASSRDTTSGNTIYF